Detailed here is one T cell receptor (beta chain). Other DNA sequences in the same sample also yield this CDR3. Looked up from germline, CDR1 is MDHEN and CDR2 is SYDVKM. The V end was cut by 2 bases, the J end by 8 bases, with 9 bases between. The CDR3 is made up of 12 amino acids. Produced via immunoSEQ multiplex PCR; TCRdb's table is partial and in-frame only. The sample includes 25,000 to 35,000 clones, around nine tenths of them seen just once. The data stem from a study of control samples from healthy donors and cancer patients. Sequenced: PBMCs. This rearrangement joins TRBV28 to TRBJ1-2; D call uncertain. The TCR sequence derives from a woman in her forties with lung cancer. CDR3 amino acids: CASSLGTGGYTF. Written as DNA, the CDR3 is TGTGCCAGCAGTTTAGGAACGGGGGGCTACACCTTC.